This TCR beta chain comes out of a study of blood T cell repertoires in COVID-19. Across the whole study: The United States, Italy and Spain supplied acute and convalescent COVID-19 samples. Sources were T cells, B-cell-depleted T cells, or PBMCs; the material itself was cDNA or gDNA.

Original data processing: Nucleated cell counts were estimated from reference gene primer amplification. Profiling relied on immunoSEQ multiplex PCR, and the TCRdb table lists in-frame clones only, not all of them. V, J and clone size were drawn from that table, and D and trimming were deduced from the DNA. Among more than 95,000 clones, around 83% were seen once, and the ten largest hold approximately 3.4%. Looked up from germline, CDR1 is SGHRS and CDR2 is YFSETQ. The CDR3 is 12 amino acids. V was pared by 4 bases and J by 11 bases, with 7 bases of the junction left unmatched. This sequence joins TRBV5-1 and TRBJ1-1; 8 bases line up with TRBD1. The clonotype was recovered from a woman of 80 years or more with active or convalescent COVID-19. The specimen was peripheral blood. In DNA, the CDR3 is TGCGCCAGCAGCGTTGGACAGGGTACGGCTTTCTTT. This translates into CASSVGQGTAFF.